This TCR beta chain was obtained from a study of blood T cell repertoires in COVID-19. About the study: Samples representing acute and convalescent COVID-19 were sourced from the United States, Italy and Spain.

Deletions cut 3 bases from V and 0 bases from J, with 7 bases between. Germline V gene data show CDR1 as SGHRS and CDR2 as YFSETQ. The length of the CDR3 is 15 residues. Assay: immunoSEQ multiplex PCR; the TCRdb copy retains only in-frame clones and omits some. The top ten clones hold about 8% of a sample with over 400,000 clones, less than 90% of them seen once. Sequences were obtained from peripheral blood. The chain joins TRBV5-1 to TRBJ2-6; D might be TRBD1 (6 bases). The TCR sequence derives from a woman between 45 and 60 years old with COVID-19, enrolled during active disease. The CDR3 DNA reads TGCGCCAGCAGCTCGGACAGCTCTGGGGCCAACGTCCTGACTTTC. This sequence encodes CASSSDSSGANVLTF.